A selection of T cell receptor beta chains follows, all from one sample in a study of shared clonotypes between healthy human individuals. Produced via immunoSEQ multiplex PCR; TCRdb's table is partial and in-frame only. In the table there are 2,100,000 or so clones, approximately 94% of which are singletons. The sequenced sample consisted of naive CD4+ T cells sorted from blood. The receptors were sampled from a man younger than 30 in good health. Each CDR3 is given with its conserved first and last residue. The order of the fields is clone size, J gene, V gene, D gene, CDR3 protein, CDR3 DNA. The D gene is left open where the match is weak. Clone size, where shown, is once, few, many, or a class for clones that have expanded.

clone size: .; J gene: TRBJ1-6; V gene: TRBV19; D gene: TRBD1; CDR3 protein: CASSSQQGFNSPLHF; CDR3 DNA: TGTGCCAGTAGCTCCCAACAGGGGTTCAATTCACCCCTCCACTTT
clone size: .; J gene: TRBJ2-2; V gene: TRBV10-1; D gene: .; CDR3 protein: CASSESRASTGELFF; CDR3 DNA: TGCGCCAGCAGTGAGTCGAGGGCAAGCACCGGGGAGCTGTTTTTT
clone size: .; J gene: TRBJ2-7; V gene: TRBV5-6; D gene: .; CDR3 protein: CASSPGPTVNSYEQYF; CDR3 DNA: TGTGCCAGCAGCCCCGGACCCACAGTTAATTCCTACGAGCAGTACTTC
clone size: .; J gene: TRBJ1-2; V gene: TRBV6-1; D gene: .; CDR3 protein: CASQFRAGPEGGYTF; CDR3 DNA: TGTGCCAGCCAATTCCGTGCTGGCCCAGAGGGTGGCTACACCTTC
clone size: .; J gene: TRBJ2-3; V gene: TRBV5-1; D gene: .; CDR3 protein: CASRRGTSTDTQYF; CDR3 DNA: TGCGCCAGCAGGCGCGGGACTAGCACAGATACGCAGTATTTT
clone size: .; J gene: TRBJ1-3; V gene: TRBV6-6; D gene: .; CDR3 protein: CASSYSGAPSGNTIYF; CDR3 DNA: TGTGCCAGCAGTTACTCAGGGGCTCCATCTGGAAACACCATATATTTT
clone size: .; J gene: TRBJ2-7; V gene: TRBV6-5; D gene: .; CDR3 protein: CASSYSKSAYEQYF; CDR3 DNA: TGTGCCAGCAGTTACTCGAAATCAGCGTACGAGCAGTACTTC
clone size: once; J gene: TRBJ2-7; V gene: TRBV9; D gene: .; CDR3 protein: CASSEGPIVTYEQYF; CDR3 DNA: TGTGCCAGCAGCGAAGGACCCATAGTAACCTACGAGCAGTACTTC
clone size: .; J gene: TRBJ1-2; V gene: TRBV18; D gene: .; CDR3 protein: CASSPTDQTEGYTF; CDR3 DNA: TGTGCCAGCTCACCTACTGACCAGACCGAGGGCTACACCTTC
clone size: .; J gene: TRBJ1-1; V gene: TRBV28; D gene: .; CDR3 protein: CASSPPGTEAFF; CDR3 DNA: TGTGCCAGCAGTCCCCCAGGGACTGAAGCTTTCTTT
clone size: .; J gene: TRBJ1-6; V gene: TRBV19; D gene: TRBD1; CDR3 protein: CASTNTGENSPLHF; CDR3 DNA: TGTGCCAGTACCAACACAGGGGAGAATTCACCCCTCCACTTT
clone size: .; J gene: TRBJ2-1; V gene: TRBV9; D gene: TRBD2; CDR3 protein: CASSVAGTSGGRDNEQFF; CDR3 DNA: TGTGCCAGCAGCGTAGCTGGGACTAGCGGGGGGAGAGACAATGAGCAGTTCTTC
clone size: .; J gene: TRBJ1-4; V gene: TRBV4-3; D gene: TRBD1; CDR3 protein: CASSQGQGKIDEKLFF; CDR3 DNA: TGCGCCAGCAGCCAGGGACAGGGGAAGATCGATGAAAAACTGTTTTTT
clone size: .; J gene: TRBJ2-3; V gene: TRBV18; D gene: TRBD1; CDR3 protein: CASSPRGSSTDTQYF; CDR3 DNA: TGTGCCAGCTCCCCCAGGGGGTCAAGCACAGATACGCAGTATTTT
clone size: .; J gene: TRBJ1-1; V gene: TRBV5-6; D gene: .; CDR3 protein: CASSLLSSSAFF; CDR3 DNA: TGTGCCAGCAGCTTACTATCGTCCTCGGCCTTCTTT
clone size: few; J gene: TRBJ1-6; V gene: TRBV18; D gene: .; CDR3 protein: CASQRDAGNSPLHF; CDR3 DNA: TGTGCCAGCCAGCGGGACGCGGGAAATTCACCCCTCCACTTT
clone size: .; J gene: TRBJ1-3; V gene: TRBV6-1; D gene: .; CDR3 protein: CASSPGRSGNTIYF; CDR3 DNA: TGTGCCAGCAGCCCTGGACGCTCTGGAAACACCATATATTTT
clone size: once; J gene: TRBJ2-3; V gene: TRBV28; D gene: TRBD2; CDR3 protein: CASSFGGGTYRTDTQYF; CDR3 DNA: TGTGCCAGCAGTTTTGGCGGGGGGACCTACCGCACAGATACGCAGTATTTT
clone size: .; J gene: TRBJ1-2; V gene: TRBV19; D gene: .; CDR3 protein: CASSVQHEGNYGYTF; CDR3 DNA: TGTGCCAGTAGTGTACAGCATGAGGGTAACTATGGCTACACCTTC
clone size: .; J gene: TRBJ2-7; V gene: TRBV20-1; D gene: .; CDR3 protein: CSARIGDEQYF; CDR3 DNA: TGCAGTGCGCGGATTGGGGACGAGCAGTACTTC